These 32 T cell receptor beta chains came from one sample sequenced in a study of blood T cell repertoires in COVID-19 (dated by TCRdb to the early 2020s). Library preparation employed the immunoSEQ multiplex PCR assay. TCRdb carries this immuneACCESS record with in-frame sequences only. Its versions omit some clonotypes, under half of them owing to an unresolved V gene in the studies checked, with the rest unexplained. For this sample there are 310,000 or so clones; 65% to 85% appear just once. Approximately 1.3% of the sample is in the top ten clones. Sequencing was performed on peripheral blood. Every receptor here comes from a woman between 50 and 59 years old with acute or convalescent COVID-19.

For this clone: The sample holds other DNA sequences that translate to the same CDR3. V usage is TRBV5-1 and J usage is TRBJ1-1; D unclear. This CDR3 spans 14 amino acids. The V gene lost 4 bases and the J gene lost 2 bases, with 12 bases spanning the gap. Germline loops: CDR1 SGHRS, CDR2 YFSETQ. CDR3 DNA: TGCGCCAGCAGCCTGGGAGCGGGCAACACTGAAGCTTTCTTT. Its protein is CASSLGAGNTEAFF.

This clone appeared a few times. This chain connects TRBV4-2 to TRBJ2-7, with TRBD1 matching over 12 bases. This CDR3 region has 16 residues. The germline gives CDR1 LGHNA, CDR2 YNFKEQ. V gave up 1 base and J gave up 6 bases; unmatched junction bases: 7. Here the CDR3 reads CASSQGSAGQGAEQYF. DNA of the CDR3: TGTGCCAGCAGCCAAGGGTCTGCGGGACAGGGGGCCGAGCAGTACTTC.

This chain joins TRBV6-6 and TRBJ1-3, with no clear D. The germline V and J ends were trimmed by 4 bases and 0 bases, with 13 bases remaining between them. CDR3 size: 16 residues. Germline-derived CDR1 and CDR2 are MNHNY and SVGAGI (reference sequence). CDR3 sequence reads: CASSLRHSSSGNTIYF. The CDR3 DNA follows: TGTGCCAGCAGTTTAAGACATTCGAGCTCTGGAAACACCATATATTTT.

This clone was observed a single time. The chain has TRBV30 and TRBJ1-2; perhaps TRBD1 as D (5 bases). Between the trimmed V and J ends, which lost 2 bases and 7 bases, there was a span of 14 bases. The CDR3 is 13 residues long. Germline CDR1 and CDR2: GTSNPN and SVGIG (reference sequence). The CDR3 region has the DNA TGTGCCTGGAGTCCTACGGCAGGGTCTGGCTACACCTTC. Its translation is CAWSPTAGSGYTF.

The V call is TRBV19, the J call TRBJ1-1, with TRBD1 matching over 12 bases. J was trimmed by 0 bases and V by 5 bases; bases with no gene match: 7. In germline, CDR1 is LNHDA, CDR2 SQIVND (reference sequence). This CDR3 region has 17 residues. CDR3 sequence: CASSSQGTGGLNTEAFF. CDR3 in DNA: TGTGCCAGTAGTTCCCAGGGGACAGGGGGCCTGAACACTGAAGCTTTCTTT.

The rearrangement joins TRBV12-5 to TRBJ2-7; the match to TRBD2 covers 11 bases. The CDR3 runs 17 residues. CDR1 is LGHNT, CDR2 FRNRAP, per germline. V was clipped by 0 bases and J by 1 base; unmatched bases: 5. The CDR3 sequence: CASGLVPLAGGSYEQYF. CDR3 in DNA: TGTGCTAGTGGTTTGGTACCGCTAGCGGGAGGATCCTACGAGCAGTACTTC.

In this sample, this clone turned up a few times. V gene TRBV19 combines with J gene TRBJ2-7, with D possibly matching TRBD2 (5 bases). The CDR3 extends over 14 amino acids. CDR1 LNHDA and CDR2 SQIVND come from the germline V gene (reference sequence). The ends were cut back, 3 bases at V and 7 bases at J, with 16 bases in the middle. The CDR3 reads CASSMGEGPKEQYF. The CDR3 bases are TGTGCCAGTAGTATGGGCGAGGGCCCTAAAGAGCAGTACTTC.

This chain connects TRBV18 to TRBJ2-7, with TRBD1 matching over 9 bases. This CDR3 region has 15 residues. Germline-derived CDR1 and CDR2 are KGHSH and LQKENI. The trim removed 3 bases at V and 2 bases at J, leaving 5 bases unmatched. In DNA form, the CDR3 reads TGTGCCAGCTCACCCTCGACAGGGGGGACCTACGAGCAGTACTTC. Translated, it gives CASSPSTGGTYEQYF.

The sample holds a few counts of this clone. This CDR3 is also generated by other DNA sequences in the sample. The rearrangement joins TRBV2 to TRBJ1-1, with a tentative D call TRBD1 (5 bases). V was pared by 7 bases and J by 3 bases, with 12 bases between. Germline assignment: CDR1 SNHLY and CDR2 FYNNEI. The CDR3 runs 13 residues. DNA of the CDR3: TGTGCCAGCACTCAAGGGGAGGACACTGAAGCTTTCTTT. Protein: CASTQGEDTEAFF. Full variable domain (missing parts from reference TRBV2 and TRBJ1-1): EPEVTQTPSHQVTQMGQEVILRCVPISNHLYFYWYRQILGQKVEFLVSFYNNEISEKSEIFDDQFSVERPDGSNFTLKIRSTKLEDSAMYFCASTQGEDTEAFFGQGTRLTVV.

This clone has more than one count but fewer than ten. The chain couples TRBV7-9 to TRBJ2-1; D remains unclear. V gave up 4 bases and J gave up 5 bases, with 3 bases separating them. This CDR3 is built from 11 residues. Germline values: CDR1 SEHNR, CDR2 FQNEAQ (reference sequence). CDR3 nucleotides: TGTGCCAGCAGCTCGGACAATGAGCAGTTCTTC. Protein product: CASSSDNEQFF.

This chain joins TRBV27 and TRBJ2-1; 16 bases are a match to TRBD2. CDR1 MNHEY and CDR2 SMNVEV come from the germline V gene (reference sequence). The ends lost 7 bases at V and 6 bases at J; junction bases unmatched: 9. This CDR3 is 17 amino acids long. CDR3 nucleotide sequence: TGTGCCAGCACCTGGGGACTAGCGGGGGGGCCTGGCAATGAGCAGTTCTTC. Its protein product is CASTWGLAGGPGNEQFF.

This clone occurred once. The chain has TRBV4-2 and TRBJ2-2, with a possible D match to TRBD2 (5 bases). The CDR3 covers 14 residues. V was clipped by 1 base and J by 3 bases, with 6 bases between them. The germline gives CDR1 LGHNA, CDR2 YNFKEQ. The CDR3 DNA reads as TGTGCCAGCAGCCAAGGGGAGCACACCGGGGAGCTGTTTTTT. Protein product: CASSQGEHTGELFF.

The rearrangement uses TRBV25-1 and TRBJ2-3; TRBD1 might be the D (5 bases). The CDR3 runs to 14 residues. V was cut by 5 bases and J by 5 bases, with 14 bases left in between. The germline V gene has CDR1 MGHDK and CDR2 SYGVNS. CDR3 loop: CASSPDQGLDTQYF. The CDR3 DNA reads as TGTGCCAGCAGTCCAGATCAGGGTTTAGATACGCAGTATTTT.

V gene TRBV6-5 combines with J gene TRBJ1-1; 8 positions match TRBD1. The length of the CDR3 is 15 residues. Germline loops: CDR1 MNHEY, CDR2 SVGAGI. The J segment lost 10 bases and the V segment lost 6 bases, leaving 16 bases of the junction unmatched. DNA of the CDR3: TGTGCCAGCAGCCCCTTGGGACAGGAGGGTTGGAGAGCTTTCTTT. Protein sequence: CASSPLGQEGWRAFF.

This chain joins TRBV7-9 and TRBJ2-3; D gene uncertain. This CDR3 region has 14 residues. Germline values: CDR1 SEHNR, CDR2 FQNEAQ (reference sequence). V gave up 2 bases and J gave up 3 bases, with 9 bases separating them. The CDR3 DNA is TGTGCCAGCAGCTTATCCCTGCAGACAGATACGCAGTATTTT. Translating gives CASSLSLQTDTQYF.

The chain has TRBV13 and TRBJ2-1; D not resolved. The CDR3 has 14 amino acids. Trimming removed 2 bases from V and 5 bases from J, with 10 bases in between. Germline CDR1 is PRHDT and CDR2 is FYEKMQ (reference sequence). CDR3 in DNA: TGTGCCAGCAGCTTACAGCTAGAGGACAATGAGCAGTTCTTC. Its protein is CASSLQLEDNEQFF.

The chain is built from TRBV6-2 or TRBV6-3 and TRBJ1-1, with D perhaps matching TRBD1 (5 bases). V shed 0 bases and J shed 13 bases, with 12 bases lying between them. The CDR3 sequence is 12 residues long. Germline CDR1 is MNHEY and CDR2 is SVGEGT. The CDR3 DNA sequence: TGTGCCAGCAGTTACTCGAGTAGGGGTGGTTTCTTT. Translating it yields CASSYSSRGGFF.

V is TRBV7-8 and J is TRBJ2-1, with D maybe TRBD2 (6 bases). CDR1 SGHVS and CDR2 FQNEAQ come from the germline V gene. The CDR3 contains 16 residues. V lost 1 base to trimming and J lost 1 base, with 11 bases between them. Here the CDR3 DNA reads TGTGCCAGCAGCTTAGTGGGGGGAGGATCCTACAATGAGCAGTTCTTC. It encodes CASSLVGGGSYNEQFF.

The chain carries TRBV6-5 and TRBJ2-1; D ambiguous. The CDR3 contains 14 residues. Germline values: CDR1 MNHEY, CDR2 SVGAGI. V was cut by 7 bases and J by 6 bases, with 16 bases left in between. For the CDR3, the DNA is TGTGCCAGCACAGCCCCCTGGGCTGGCAATGAGCAGTTCTTC. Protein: CASTAPWAGNEQFF.

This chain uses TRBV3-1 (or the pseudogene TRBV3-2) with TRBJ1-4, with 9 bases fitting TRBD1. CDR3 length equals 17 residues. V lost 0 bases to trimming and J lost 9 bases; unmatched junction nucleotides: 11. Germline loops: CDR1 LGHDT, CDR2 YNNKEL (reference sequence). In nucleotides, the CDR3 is TGTGCCAGCAGCCAAGAGGGGGGGACGGGACAGGGCCAAAAACTGTTTTTT. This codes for CASSQEGGTGQGQKLFF.

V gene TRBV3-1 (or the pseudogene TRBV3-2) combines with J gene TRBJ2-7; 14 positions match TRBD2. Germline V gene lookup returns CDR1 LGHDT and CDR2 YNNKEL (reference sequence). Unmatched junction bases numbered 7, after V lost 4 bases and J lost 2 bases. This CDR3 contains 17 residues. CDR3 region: CASSLRTSGGPTYEQYF. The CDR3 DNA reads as TGTGCCAGCAGCCTGAGGACTAGCGGGGGGCCCACCTACGAGCAGTACTTC.

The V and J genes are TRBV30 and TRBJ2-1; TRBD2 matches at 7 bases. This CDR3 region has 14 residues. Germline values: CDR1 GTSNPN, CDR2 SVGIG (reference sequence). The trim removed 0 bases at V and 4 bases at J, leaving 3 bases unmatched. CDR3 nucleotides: TGTGCCTGGAGTGTGGCTAGCGGATACAATGAGCAGTTCTTC. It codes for CAWSVASGYNEQFF.

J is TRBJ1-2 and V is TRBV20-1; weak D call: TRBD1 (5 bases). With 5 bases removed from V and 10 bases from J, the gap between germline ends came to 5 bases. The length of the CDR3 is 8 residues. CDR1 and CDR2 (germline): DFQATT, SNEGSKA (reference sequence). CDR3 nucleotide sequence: TGCAGTGCTGGGGCCTACACCTTC. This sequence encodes CSAGAYTF.

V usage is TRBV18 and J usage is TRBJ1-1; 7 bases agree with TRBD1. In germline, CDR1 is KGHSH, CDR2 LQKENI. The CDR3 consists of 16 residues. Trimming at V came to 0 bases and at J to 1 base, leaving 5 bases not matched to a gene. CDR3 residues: CASSPPTGWKNTEAFF. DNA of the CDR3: TGTGCCAGCTCACCACCGACAGGGTGGAAGAACACTGAAGCTTTCTTT.

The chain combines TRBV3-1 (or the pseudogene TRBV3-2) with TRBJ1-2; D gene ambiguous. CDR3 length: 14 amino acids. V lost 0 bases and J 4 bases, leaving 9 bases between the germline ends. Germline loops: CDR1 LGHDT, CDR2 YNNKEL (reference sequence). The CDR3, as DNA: TGTGCCAGCAGCCAAGAGGTAAAAGCCTATGGCTACACCTTC. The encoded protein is CASSQEVKAYGYTF.

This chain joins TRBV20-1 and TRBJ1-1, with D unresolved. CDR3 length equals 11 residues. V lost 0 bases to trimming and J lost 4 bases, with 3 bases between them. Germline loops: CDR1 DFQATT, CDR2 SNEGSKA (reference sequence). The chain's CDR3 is CSARDVTEAFF. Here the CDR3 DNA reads TGCAGTGCTAGAGACGTCACTGAAGCTTTCTTT.

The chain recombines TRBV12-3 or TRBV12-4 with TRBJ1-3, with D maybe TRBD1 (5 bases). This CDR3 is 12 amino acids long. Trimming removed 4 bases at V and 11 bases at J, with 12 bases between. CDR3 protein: CASSSSRRAIYF. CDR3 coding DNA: TGTGCCAGCAGTTCCAGTCGCAGGGCCATATATTTT.

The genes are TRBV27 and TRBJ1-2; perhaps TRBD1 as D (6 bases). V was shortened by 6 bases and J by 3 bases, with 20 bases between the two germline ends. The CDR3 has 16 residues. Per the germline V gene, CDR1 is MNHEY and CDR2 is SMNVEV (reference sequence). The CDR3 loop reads CASSPQGTEVYYGYTF. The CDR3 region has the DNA TGTGCCAGCAGCCCACAGGGTACCGAAGTTTACTATGGCTACACCTTC.

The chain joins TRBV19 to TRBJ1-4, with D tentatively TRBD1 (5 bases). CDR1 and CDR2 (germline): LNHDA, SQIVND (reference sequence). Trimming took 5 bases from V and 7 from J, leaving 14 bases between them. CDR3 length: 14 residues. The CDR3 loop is CASSPTGGIEKLFF. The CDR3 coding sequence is TGTGCCAGTAGTCCGACGGGGGGGATTGAAAAACTGTTTTTT.

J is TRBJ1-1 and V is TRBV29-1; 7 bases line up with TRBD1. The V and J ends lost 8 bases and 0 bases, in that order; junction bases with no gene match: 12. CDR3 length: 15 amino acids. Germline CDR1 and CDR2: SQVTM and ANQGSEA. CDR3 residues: CSTWGGTAMNTEAFF. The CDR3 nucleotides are TGCAGCACCTGGGGTGGGACAGCGATGAACACTGAAGCTTTCTTT. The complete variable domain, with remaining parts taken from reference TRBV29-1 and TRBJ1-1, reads SAVISQKPSRDICQRGTSLTIQCQVDSQVTMMFWYRQQPGQSLTLIATANQGSEATYESGFVIDKFPISRPNLTFSTLTVSNMSPEDSSIYLCSTWGGTAMNTEAFFGQGTRLTVV.

The CDR3: CASGHGGRGGNTIYF. The CDR3 region has the DNA TGTGCTAGTGGCCACGGGGGGAGGGGAGGAAACACCATATATTTT. The genes are TRBV12-5 and TRBJ1-3; perhaps TRBD1 as D (5 bases). Germline-derived CDR1 and CDR2 are LGHNT and FRNRAP. V lost 6 bases and J 4 bases, leaving 16 bases between the germline ends. The CDR3 extends over 15 amino acids.

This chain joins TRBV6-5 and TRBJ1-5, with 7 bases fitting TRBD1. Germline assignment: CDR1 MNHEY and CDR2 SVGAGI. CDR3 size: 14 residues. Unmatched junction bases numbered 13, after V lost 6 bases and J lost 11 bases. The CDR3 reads CASSPDRSRSAQHF. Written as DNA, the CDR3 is TGTGCCAGCAGCCCGGACAGGTCGAGATCGGCCCAGCATTTT.